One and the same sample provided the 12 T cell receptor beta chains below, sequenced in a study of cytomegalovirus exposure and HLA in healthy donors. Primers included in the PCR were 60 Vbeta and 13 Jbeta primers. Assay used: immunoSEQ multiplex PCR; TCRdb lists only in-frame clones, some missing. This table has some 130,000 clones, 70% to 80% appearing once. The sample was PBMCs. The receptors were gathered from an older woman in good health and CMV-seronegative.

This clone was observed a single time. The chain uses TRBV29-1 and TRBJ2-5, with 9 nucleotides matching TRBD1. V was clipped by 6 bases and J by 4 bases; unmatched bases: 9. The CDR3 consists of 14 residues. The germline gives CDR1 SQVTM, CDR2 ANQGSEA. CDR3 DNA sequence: TGCAGCGTCTCAACCGGGACAGGGCCAGAGACCCAGTACTTC. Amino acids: CSVSTGTGPETQYF.

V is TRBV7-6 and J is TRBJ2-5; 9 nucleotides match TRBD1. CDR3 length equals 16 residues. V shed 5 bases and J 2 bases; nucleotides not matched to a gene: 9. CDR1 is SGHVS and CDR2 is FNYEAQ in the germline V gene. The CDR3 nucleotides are TGTGCCAGCAGCCCACACAGGGGGCGCGCACAAGAGACCCAGTACTTC. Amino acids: CASSPHRGRAQETQYF.

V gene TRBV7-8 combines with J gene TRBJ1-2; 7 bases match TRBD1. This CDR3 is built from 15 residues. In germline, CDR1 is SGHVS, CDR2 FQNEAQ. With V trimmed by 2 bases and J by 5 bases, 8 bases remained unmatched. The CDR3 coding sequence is TGTGCCAGCAGCTTAACACAAAGGGGGCAATATGGCTACACCTTC. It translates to CASSLTQRGQYGYTF.

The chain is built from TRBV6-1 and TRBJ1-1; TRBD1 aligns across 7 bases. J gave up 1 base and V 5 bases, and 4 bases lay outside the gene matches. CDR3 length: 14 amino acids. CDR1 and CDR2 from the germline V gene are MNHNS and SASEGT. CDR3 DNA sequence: TGTGCCAGCAGTCAGCACAGGGGGAACACTGAAGCTTTCTTT. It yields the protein CASSQHRGNTEAFF.

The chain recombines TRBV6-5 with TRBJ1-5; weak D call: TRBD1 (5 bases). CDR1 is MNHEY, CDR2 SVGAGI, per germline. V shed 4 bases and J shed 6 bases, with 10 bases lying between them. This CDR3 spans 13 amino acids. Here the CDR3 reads CASSSGLGQPQHF. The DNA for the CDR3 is TGTGCCAGCAGTTCAGGGTTAGGTCAGCCCCAGCATTTT.

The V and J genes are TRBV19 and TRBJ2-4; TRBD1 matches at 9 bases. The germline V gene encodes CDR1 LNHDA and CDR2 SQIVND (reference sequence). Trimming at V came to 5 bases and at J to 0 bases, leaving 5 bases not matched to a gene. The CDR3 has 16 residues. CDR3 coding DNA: TGTGCCAGTAGTGAGGGGACAGGGCAAGCCAAAAACATTCAGTACTTC. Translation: CASSEGTGQAKNIQYF.

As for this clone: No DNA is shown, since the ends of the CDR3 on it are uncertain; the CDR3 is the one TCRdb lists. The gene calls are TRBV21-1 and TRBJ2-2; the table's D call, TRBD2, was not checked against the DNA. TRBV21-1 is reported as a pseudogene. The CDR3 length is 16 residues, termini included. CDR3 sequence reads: CASSNRVGSGTGELFF.

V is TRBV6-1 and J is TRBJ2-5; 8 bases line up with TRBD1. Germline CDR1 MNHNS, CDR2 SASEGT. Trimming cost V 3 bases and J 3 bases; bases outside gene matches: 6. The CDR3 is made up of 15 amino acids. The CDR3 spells CASSETGALKETQYF. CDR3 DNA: TGTGCCAGCAGTGAGACAGGGGCCCTTAAAGAGACCCAGTACTTC.

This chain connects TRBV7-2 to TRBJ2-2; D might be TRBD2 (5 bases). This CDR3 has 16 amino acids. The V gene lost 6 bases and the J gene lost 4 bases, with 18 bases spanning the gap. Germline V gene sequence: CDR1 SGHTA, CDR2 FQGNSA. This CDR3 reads CASSHQVGLATGELFF. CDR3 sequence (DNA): TGTGCCAGCAGTCATCAGGTCGGGCTAGCCACCGGGGAGCTGTTTTTT.

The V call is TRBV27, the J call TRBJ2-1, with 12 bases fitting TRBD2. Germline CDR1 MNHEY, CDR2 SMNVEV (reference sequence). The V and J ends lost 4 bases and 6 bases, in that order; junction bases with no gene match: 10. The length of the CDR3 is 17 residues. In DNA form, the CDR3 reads TGTGCCAGCAGTTCCCCTCGACTAGCGGGAGACGTCAATGAGCAGTTCTTC. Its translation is CASSSPRLAGDVNEQFF.

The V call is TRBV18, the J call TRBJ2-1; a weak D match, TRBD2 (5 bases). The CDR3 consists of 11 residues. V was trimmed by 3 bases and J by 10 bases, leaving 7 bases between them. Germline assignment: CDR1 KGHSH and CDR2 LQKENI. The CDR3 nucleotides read TGTGCCAGCTCACCGCAGCGGGAGCAGTTCTTC. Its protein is CASSPQREQFF.

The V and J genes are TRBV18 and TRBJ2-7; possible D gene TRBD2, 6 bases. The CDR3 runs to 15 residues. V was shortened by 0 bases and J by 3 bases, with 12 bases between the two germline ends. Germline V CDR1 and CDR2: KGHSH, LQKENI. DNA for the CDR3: TGTGCCAGCTCACCACCGGGACTGAAATTCTACGAGCAGTACTTC. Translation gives CASSPPGLKFYEQYF.